This T cell receptor beta chain was profiled in a study of blood T cell repertoires in COVID-19. Across the study: COVID-19 samples collected from the United States, Italy and Spain covered acute and convalescent phases. From T cells, B-cell-depleted T cells, or PBMCs came the material, which was cDNA or gDNA.

The germline gives CDR1 SGHTA, CDR2 FQGNSA. The V end was cut by 2 bases, the J end by 7 bases, with 14 bases between. CDR3 length: 14 amino acids. Study processing details: Amplification of reference gene primers was used by the study to estimate nucleated cell counts. The assay was immunoSEQ multiplex PCR, and TCRdb's table has in-frame clones only and misses some. The DNA gave D and trimming, while V, J and clone size come from that table. The data contain around 95,000 clones, 75% to 95% of them singletons. Sequencing was carried out using peripheral blood. The chain has TRBV7-2 and TRBJ2-5, with D perhaps TRBD1 (6 bases). This sequence originates from a man in his fifties with acute or convalescent COVID-19. CDR3 sequence (DNA): TGTGCCAGCAGCTTAAATCCAGGGGTGGCGACCCAGTACTTC. Encoded protein: CASSLNPGVATQYF.